Shown below are 19 T cell receptor beta chains from a single sample sequenced in a study of blood T cells in healthy people across ages. A sample-barcoded 5' primer and a J-beta primer mix were used in a second PCR of roughly 6 to 11 cycles. A single record per CDR3 protein comes from TCRdb applying MiXCR to the 5' RACE reads. The top ten hold approximately 25% of the sample, which has around 500,000 distinct CDR3 sequences, around half seen once. Sequencing input: blood. The receptors here all came from an elderly man in good health.

This chain joins TRBV27 and TRBJ2-7; D remains unclear. Germline V CDR1 and CDR2: MNHEY, SMNVEV (reference sequence). The length of the CDR3 is 15 residues. V lost 0 bases and J lost 5, with 14 bases in between. The CDR3 coding sequence is TGTGCCAGCAGTTTATCGGCAGGAAGGCAAAACGAGCAGTACTTC. Residues: CASSLSAGRQNEQYF.

This chain joins TRBV6-6 and TRBJ2-2; 12 bases map to TRBD2. CDR1 MNHNY and CDR2 SVGAGI come from the germline V gene (reference sequence). This CDR3 is 17 amino acids long. The V segment lost 7 bases and the J segment 2 bases; nucleotides outside the gene matches: 8. The CDR3 DNA is TGTGCCAGCACCCGATTCGGACTAGCGGGAAACACCGGGGAGCTGTTTTTT. This gives the protein CASTRFGLAGNTGELFF.

The chain recombines TRBV7-6 with TRBJ2-5; 11 bases match TRBD1. The germline CDR1 and CDR2 sequences are SGHVS and FNYEAQ. There are 14 residues in the CDR3. J lost 4 bases, V lost 4 bases, and 2 bases had no gene match. The CDR3 sequence: CASSSDRGLETQYF. The CDR3 DNA reads TGTGCCAGCAGCTCGGACAGGGGGCTAGAGACCCAGTACTTC.

In this sample, this clonotype turned up a few times. The rearrangement links TRBV4-3 to TRBJ1-2, with D perhaps matching TRBD1 (5 bases). Trimming took off 4 bases at V and 2 bases at J, with 11 bases between the two ends. Germline CDR1 reads LGHNA; CDR2 reads YSLEER. The CDR3 loop spans 14 amino acids. The CDR3 DNA reads as TGCGCCAGCAGCCGCGTACAGGAGAACTATGGCTACACCTTC. It encodes CASSRVQENYGYTF.

This clonotype was counted a few times. The chain joins TRBV29-1 to TRBJ2-1; the D is unclear. This CDR3 has 14 amino acids. Trimming cost V 2 bases and J 0 bases, with 8 bases left between them. The germline V gene has CDR1 SQVTM and CDR2 ANQGSEA. As DNA, the CDR3 is TGCAGCGTTGAACGCCAGAGCTCCTACAATGAGCAGTTCTTC. Its translation is CSVERQSSYNEQFF.

This clonotype was detected a few times. The chain is built from TRBV5-1 and TRBJ2-7; 7 positions agree with TRBD1. Germline V lookup: CDR1 SGHRS, CDR2 YFSETQ. J was trimmed by 2 bases and V by 2 bases; bases with no gene match: 13. This CDR3 has 17 residues. DNA for the CDR3: TGCGCCAGCAGCTTAGAAAGTCAACAGGGGCATACCTACGAGCAGTACTTC. Amino acids: CASSLESQQGHTYEQYF.

This chain uses TRBV12-3 or TRBV12-4 with TRBJ1-5; no clear D gene. The CDR3 has 13 amino acids. Deletions cut 8 bases from V and 0 bases from J, with 8 bases between. The CDR3 sequence is CASGRSSNQPQHF. In nucleotides, the CDR3 is TGTGCCAGCGGACGATCTAGCAATCAGCCCCAGCATTTT.

This sequence joins TRBV9 and TRBJ1-2; D is perhaps TRBD1 (6 bases). The V and J ends lost 0 bases and 5 bases respectively, with 11 bases between them. The germline V gene has CDR1 SGDLS and CDR2 YYNGEE. There are 14 residues in the CDR3. The DNA for the CDR3 is TGTGCCAGCAGCGTAGCTCCAGGGGATTATGGCTACACCTTC. Protein product: CASSVAPGDYGYTF. Full variable domain (missing parts from reference TRBV9 and TRBJ1-2): DSGVTQTPKHLITATGQRVTLRCSPRSGDLSVYWYQQSLDQGLQFLIQYYNGEERAKGNILERFSAQQFPDLHSELNLSSLELGDSALYFCASSVAPGDYGYTFGSGTRLTVV.

This clonotype was seen repeatedly, ten times or more. The chain recombines TRBV9 with TRBJ2-3; 8 nucleotides agree with TRBD1. Per the germline V gene, CDR1 is SGDLS and CDR2 is YYNGEE. The V segment lost 6 bases and the J segment 5 bases; nucleotides outside the gene matches: 11. The CDR3 contains 15 residues. The CDR3 here is CASTLGQGGRDTQYF. DNA for the CDR3: TGTGCCAGCACCCTAGGACAGGGCGGTAGAGATACGCAGTATTTT.

This clonotype was seen only a few times. V and J are TRBV20-1 and TRBJ2-7, with TRBD2 identical over 11 bases. Per the germline V gene, CDR1 is DFQATT and CDR2 is SNEGSKA (reference sequence). J gave up 0 bases and V 6 bases, and 7 bases lay outside the gene matches. The CDR3 has 15 amino acids. The CDR3 loop reads CSASFSGRASYEQYF. In nucleotides, the CDR3 is TGCAGTGCCAGTTTTAGCGGGAGGGCCTCCTACGAGCAGTACTTC.

This chain joins TRBV20-1 and TRBJ1-5; D is ambiguous. The V and J ends lost 1 base and 1 base respectively, with 8 bases between them. Per the germline V gene, CDR1 is DFQATT and CDR2 is SNEGSKA (reference sequence). The CDR3 covers 14 residues. The CDR3, as DNA: TGCAGTGCTAGAGTGGGGAGAAGCAATCAGCCCCAGCATTTT. Amino acid sequence: CSARVGRSNQPQHF.

The chain is built from TRBV6-6 and TRBJ2-1; D is tentatively TRBD1 or TRBD2 (6 bases each). Gene TRBJ2-7 matches the end of the DNA better, so the J call may be wrong. Germline CDR1 reads MNHNY; CDR2 reads SVGAGI (reference sequence). The CDR3 has 15 amino acids. The CDR3 here is CASSYSRDTSNEQYF. Written as DNA, the CDR3 is TGTGCCAGCAGTTACTCGCGGGACACCTCGAATGAGCAGTACTTC.

Notes on this clonotype: One junction end does not reproduce the germline sequence, and a read error may be involved. The chain couples TRBV20-1 to TRBJ1-6; 7 positions agree with TRBD1. The germline gives CDR1 DFQATT, CDR2 SNEGSKA (reference sequence). The length of the CDR3 is 15 residues. CDR3 sequence: CSASRQGTNNSSLHF. The CDR3 DNA follows: TGCAGTGCTAGTCGACAGGGTACAAATAATTCATCCCTCCACTTT.

The CDR3 loop reads CSAINSVVGYEQYF. The CDR3 DNA is TGCAGTGCAATAAATTCAGTGGTCGGCTACGAGCAGTACTTC. The rearrangement links TRBV20-1 to TRBJ2-4; no clear D. The J call could be wrong; TRBJ2-7 is a better fit for the DNA end. Per germline, CDR1 DFQATT and CDR2 SNEGSKA (reference sequence). The CDR3 consists of 14 residues.

The chain recombines TRBV28 with TRBJ2-5; D may be TRBD1 (6 bases). The CDR3 extends over 15 amino acids. Germline CDR1 and CDR2: MDHEN and SYDVKM. V gave up 6 bases and J gave up 1 base, with 15 bases separating them. The CDR3 DNA follows: TGTGCCAGCAGCCCTACTGGACAGCTCCAAGAGACCCAGTACTTC. This sequence encodes CASSPTGQLQETQYF.

This chain joins TRBV20-1 and TRBJ2-2; 9 bases fit TRBD2. V lost 6 bases, J lost 1 base, and 3 bases stayed unmatched. The CDR3 is 14 residues long. Germline CDR1 and CDR2: DFQATT and SNEGSKA (reference sequence). Written as DNA, the CDR3 is TGCAGTGCAATTAGCGGGGGGAACACCGGGGAGCTGTTTTTT. Translation gives CSAISGGNTGELFF.

Concerning this clonotype: This may be a read error, as it is one base from a much larger clone. V usage is TRBV5-1 and J usage is TRBJ2-1; D unclear. The length of the CDR3 is 13 residues. Trimming removed 2 bases at V and 7 bases at J, with 10 bases between. Germline CDR1 reads SGHRS; CDR2 reads YFSETQ. For the CDR3, the DNA is TGCGCCAGCAGCTTTAATCCGAGAAATGAGCAGTTCTTC. Translated: CASSFNPRNEQFF.

The gene calls are TRBV9 and TRBJ2-1; TRBD2 aligns across 12 bases. Germline assignment: CDR1 SGDLS and CDR2 YYNGEE. V lost 4 bases, J lost 1 base, and 9 bases stayed unmatched. The CDR3 sequence is 18 residues long. For the CDR3, the DNA is TGTGCCAGCAGCATCCCCGGGACTAGCGGGCTTTCCTACAATGAGCAGTTCTTC. Amino acids: CASSIPGTSGLSYNEQFF.

CDR3 loop: CASSTGQGVAEAFF. The CDR3 DNA sequence: TGTGCCAGCAGTACCGGACAGGGGGTGGCTGAAGCTTTCTTT. V is TRBV27 and J is TRBJ1-1, with 10 positions matching TRBD1. Germline CDR1 and CDR2: MNHEY and SMNVEV (reference sequence). There are 14 residues in the CDR3. V lost 5 bases, J lost 6 bases, and 6 bases stayed unmatched.